The 32 T cell receptor beta chains below come from one sample, sequenced in a study of blood T cell repertoires in COVID-19. Here immunoSEQ multiplex PCR was the method, and the copy in TCRdb shows in-frame clones only, minus some. The sample shows 25,000 to 35,000 clones, 86% of them seen only once. The sample taken for sequencing was peripheral blood. The receptors stem from a human donor with active COVID-19. The donor label of this sample is uncertain.

This chain links TRBV5-4 with TRBJ2-7, with 9 nucleotides matching TRBD1. V shed 5 bases and J 3 bases; nucleotides not matched to a gene: 9. CDR3 length equals 15 residues. The germline CDR1 and CDR2 sequences are SGHNT and YYREEE (reference sequence). The CDR3 nucleotides read TGTGCCAGCAGTTTACCGGGACAGGGAGGCTACGAGCAGTACTTC. Its protein is CASSLPGQGGYEQYF.

This chain links TRBV7-9 with TRBJ1-1, with a tentative D call TRBD1 (5 bases). This CDR3 comprises 13 residues. The V and J ends lost 10 bases and 5 bases respectively, with 17 bases between them. Germline loops: CDR1 SEHNR, CDR2 FQNEAQ (reference sequence). CDR3 protein: CAKVGTGGTEAFF. The CDR3 DNA sequence: TGTGCCAAAGTGGGAACAGGTGGAACTGAAGCTTTCTTT.

This chain joins TRBV6-2 or TRBV6-3 and TRBJ2-7; D perhaps matches TRBD2 (6 bases). The length of the CDR3 is 15 residues. CDR1 is MNHEY, CDR2 SVGEGT, per germline. V was trimmed by 5 bases and J by 3 bases, leaving 17 bases between them. The CDR3, as DNA: TGTGCCAGCAGTCCCGGGACTGTTTTCCTCTACGAGCAGTACTTC. Protein sequence: CASSPGTVFLYEQYF.

This chain uses TRBV2 with TRBJ2-3, with D perhaps TRBD2 (5 bases). The CDR3 runs to 15 residues. With 3 bases removed from V and 0 bases from J, the gap between germline ends came to 10 bases. Germline-derived CDR1 and CDR2 are SNHLY and FYNNEI. The CDR3 loop is CASSERAGSTDTQYF. CDR3 DNA sequence: TGTGCCAGCAGTGAGAGGGCGGGCAGCACAGATACGCAGTATTTT.

The rearrangement uses TRBV6-5 and TRBJ2-1, with 11 bases aligning to TRBD2. Germline V gives CDR1 MNHEY, CDR2 SVGAGI. The CDR3 has 16 amino acids. Trimming cost V 2 bases and J 4 bases; bases outside gene matches: 4. The CDR3 DNA reads as TGTGCCAGCAGTTACACCTTAGCGGGGGGGTACAATGAGCAGTTCTTC. This sequence encodes CASSYTLAGGYNEQFF.

The gene calls are TRBV19 and TRBJ1-5; no clear D gene. V was shortened by 5 bases and J by 0 bases, with 20 bases between the two germline ends. The CDR3 covers 18 residues. Germline V gene data show CDR1 as LNHDA and CDR2 as SQIVND (reference sequence). CDR3 region: CASSEDFYRPYSNQPQHF. The CDR3 DNA reads as TGTGCCAGTAGTGAGGATTTCTATCGTCCTTATAGCAATCAGCCCCAGCATTTT.

Only a few counts were recorded for this clone. V gene TRBV5-8 combines with J gene TRBJ1-5; 8 bases align to TRBD1. There are 19 residues in the CDR3. The V gene end was trimmed by 4 bases and the J gene end by 1 base; junction bases not matched to a gene: 16. Germline CDR1 reads SGHTS; CDR2 reads YDEGEE. The CDR3 sequence: CASSPPFRYQGASNQPQHF. CDR3 coding DNA: TGTGCCAGCAGCCCCCCCTTCCGGTATCAGGGGGCAAGCAATCAGCCCCAGCATTTT.

Here the CDR3 reads CASGISGYYGYTF. As DNA, the CDR3 is TGTGCCAGCGGAATATCGGGTTACTATGGCTACACCTTC. The V call is TRBV27, the J call TRBJ1-2; D remains ambiguous. CDR1 MNHEY and CDR2 SMNVEV come from the germline V gene (reference sequence). The V and J ends lost 8 bases and 3 bases respectively, with 13 bases between them. This CDR3 has 13 amino acids.

This clone was detected only a few times. In nucleotides, the CDR3 is TGTGCCAGCAGTTACTCTTCCGGGGTTACCTACGAGCAGTACTTC. This encodes CASSYSSGVTYEQYF. The chain has TRBV6-2 or TRBV6-3 and TRBJ2-7; D perhaps matches TRBD2 (5 bases). With 0 bases removed from V and 2 bases from J, the gap between germline ends came to 11 bases. Germline V CDR1 and CDR2: MNHEY, SVGEGT. This CDR3 has 15 amino acids.

The genes are TRBV5-1 and TRBJ1-5, with a tentative D call TRBD1 (6 bases). The CDR3 is made up of 16 amino acids. Germline V gene sequence: CDR1 SGHRS, CDR2 YFSETQ. V was pared by 0 bases and J by 4 bases, with 14 bases between. In nucleotides, the CDR3 is TGCGCCAGCAGCTTGGGGGGGTCAGGGGAAAATCAGCCCCAGCATTTT. As protein: CASSLGGSGENQPQHF.

The chain joins TRBV5-1 to TRBJ2-3; possibly TRBD2 for D (5 bases). Trimming shortened V by 0 bases and J by 6 bases, and 11 bases separated the two germline ends. Germline CDR1 reads SGHRS; CDR2 reads YFSETQ. The CDR3 spans 14 residues. CDR3 DNA: TGCGCCAGCAGCTTGGAGGACTCTACGGATACGCAGTATTTT. Amino acid sequence: CASSLEDSTDTQYF.

This clone was counted a few times. The chain has TRBV18 and TRBJ1-2; TRBD1 agrees at 7 bases. CDR3 length equals 17 residues. V shed 8 bases and J 8 bases; nucleotides not matched to a gene: 23. Germline V gene lookup returns CDR1 KGHSH and CDR2 LQKENI. CDR3 coding DNA: TGTGCCAGCACACTTGAAATAGGACAGGTGTCATCGGGCGGCTACACCTTC. Translation gives CASTLEIGQVSSGGYTF. The variable domain in full, with the rest retrieved from reference TRBV18 and TRBJ1-2, is NAGVMQNPRHLVRRRGQEARLRCSPMKGHSHVYWYRQLPEEGLKFMVYLQKENIIDESGMPKERFSAEFPKEGPSILRIQQVVRGDSAAYFCASTLEIGQVSSGGYTFGSGTRLTVV.

This clone was seen a few times. V is TRBV7-8 and J is TRBJ1-5; 7 bases align to TRBD1. With 5 bases clipped from V and 3 bases from J, the junction kept 7 bases outside the gene matches. The CDR3 consists of 15 residues. Looked up from germline, CDR1 is SGHVS and CDR2 is FQNEAQ. CDR3 sequence (DNA): TGTGCCAGCAGCCCTGATACAGGGGTCAATCAGCCCCAGCATTTT. This encodes CASSPDTGVNQPQHF.

The DNA of the CDR3 is TGTGCCAGCAGCGTAGATTGGGGCGATACGCAGTATTTT. The encoded protein is CASSVDWGDTQYF. The V call is TRBV9, the J call TRBJ2-3, with TRBD1 as a possible D gene (5 bases). V lost 0 bases to trimming and J lost 6 bases, with 8 bases between them. This CDR3 spans 13 amino acids. Germline values: CDR1 SGDLS, CDR2 YYNGEE.

V and J are TRBV7-8 and TRBJ2-3, with D possibly TRBD2 on 7 matching bases. The germline V gene has CDR1 SGHVS and CDR2 FQNEAQ. Trimming took 2 bases from V and 1 from J, leaving 16 bases between them. The CDR3 is 17 amino acids. The DNA of the CDR3 is TGTGCCAGCAGCTTAATCGGGGGAGGGGGTGGCACAGATACGCAGTATTTT. Amino acids: CASSLIGGGGGTDTQYF.

This chain uses TRBV19 with TRBJ2-2; possible D gene TRBD1, 5 bases. The CDR3 extends over 15 amino acids. Germline V gives CDR1 LNHDA, CDR2 SQIVND (reference sequence). Trimming left V 6 bases short and J 4 bases short, with 15 bases between. The CDR3 DNA sequence: TGTGCCAGTAGCCAGGGTAGTTTTCGCACCGGGGAGCTGTTTTTT. Protein: CASSQGSFRTGELFF.

The chain has TRBV3-1 (or the pseudogene TRBV3-2) and TRBJ2-7, with D unresolved. Between the trimmed V and J ends, which lost 5 bases and 3 bases, there was a span of 8 bases. This CDR3 is 12 amino acids long. CDR1 is LGHDT, CDR2 YNNKEL, per germline (reference sequence). The CDR3 here is CASSSRVYEQYF. For the CDR3, the DNA is TGTGCCAGCAGCTCCCGAGTCTACGAGCAGTACTTC.

V gene TRBV5-1 combines with J gene TRBJ2-5, with 8 bases that match TRBD2. The CDR3 has 14 residues. From germline, CDR1 is SGHRS and CDR2 YFSETQ. Trimming cost V 4 bases and J 5 bases; bases outside gene matches: 7. CDR3 region: CASSQGLVGETQYF. CDR3 bases: TGCGCCAGCAGCCAGGGACTAGTCGGGGAGACCCAGTACTTC.

V gene TRBV6-4 combines with J gene TRBJ2-3, with TRBD2 matching 7 bases. Germline-derived CDR1 and CDR2 are MRHNA and SNTAGT. This CDR3 is built from 13 residues. V lost 8 bases to trimming and J lost 2 bases; unmatched junction nucleotides: 4. The CDR3 sequence: CASGAGHTDTQYF. CDR3 sequence (DNA): TGTGCCAGCGGAGCGGGGCACACAGATACGCAGTATTTT.

The genes are TRBV7-9 and TRBJ2-3; 10 bases are a match to TRBD2. V dropped 5 bases and J dropped 4; count of bases not matched to a gene: 9. The CDR3 covers 16 residues. In germline, CDR1 is SEHNR, CDR2 FQNEAQ (reference sequence). CDR3 residues: CASSNERGGGPDTQYF. The CDR3 DNA reads as TGTGCCAGCAGCAACGAGCGGGGGGGAGGCCCAGATACGCAGTATTTT.

The chain uses TRBV30 and TRBJ2-1; a weak D match, TRBD2 (6 bases). This CDR3 is built from 14 residues. V lost 4 bases and J 1 base, leaving 11 bases between the germline ends. Germline V gene sequence: CDR1 GTSNPN, CDR2 SVGIG (reference sequence). This chain's CDR3 is CAWTEGRSYNEQFF. The DNA for the CDR3 is TGTGCCTGGACGGAGGGGAGGTCCTACAATGAGCAGTTCTTC.

V gene TRBV15 combines with J gene TRBJ2-5, with TRBD1 matching over 8 bases. The CDR3 is made up of 18 amino acids. The trim removed 0 bases at V and 5 bases at J, leaving 14 bases unmatched. Germline values: CDR1 LNHNV, CDR2 YYDKDF (reference sequence). Written as DNA, the CDR3 is TGTGCCACCAGCAGAGATTTCACAGGACAGGGAAGCCGGGAGACCCAGTACTTC. It yields the protein CATSRDFTGQGSRETQYF.

The chain recombines TRBV7-3 with TRBJ2-3; 11 bases align to TRBD2. The J segment lost 4 bases and the V segment lost 5 bases, leaving 11 bases of the junction unmatched. The germline V gene encodes CDR1 SGHTA and CDR2 FQGTGA. The CDR3 has 17 residues. This chain's CDR3 is CASSQSSLAGVADTQYF. As DNA, the CDR3 is TGTGCCAGCAGCCAGAGTTCACTAGCGGGAGTTGCAGATACGCAGTATTTT.

This sequence joins TRBV3-1 (or the pseudogene TRBV3-2) and TRBJ2-3, with 8 bases matching TRBD1. The V gene end was trimmed by 7 bases and the J gene end by 3 bases; junction bases not matched to a gene: 12. The length of the CDR3 is 16 residues. CDR1 is LGHDT, CDR2 YNNKEL, per germline (reference sequence). CDR3 nucleotides: TGTGCCAGCACCGGACAGGGTCTATGGGAGACAGATACGCAGTATTTT. Its protein product is CASTGQGLWETDTQYF.

J is TRBJ1-2 and V is TRBV7-9; D is perhaps TRBD1 (5 bases). Germline V gene data show CDR1 as SEHNR and CDR2 as FQNEAQ (reference sequence). The CDR3 contains 14 residues. Trimming removed 4 bases at V and 8 bases at J, with 17 bases between. CDR3 nucleotides: TGTGCCAGCAGCTCCGGGACGGGGGGTTACGGCTACACCTTC. As protein: CASSSGTGGYGYTF.

The chain joins TRBV30 to TRBJ2-7; 12 bases match TRBD1. The CDR3 loop spans 15 amino acids. The germline gives CDR1 GTSNPN, CDR2 SVGIG (reference sequence). V lost 0 bases, J lost 5 bases, and 5 bases stayed unmatched. The CDR3 reads CAWSVGTGGADEQYF. CDR3 bases: TGTGCCTGGAGTGTCGGGACAGGGGGCGCAGACGAGCAGTACTTC. The full variable domain, its missing parts supplied by reference TRBV30 and TRBJ2-7, is SQTIHQWPATLVQPVGSPLSLECTVEGTSNPNLYWYRQAAGRGLQLLFYSVGIGQISSEVPQNLSASRPQDRQFILSSKKLLLSDSGFYLCAWSVGTGGADEQYFGPGTRLTVT.

The CDR3 bases are TGTGCCAGCAGCCCGGGACAGGGATCCTACAATGAGCAGTTCTTC. It specifies CASSPGQGSYNEQFF. V usage is TRBV9 and J usage is TRBJ2-1; the match to TRBD1 covers 9 bases. J gave up 1 base and V 4 bases, and 3 bases lay outside the gene matches. Germline CDR1 SGDLS, CDR2 YYNGEE. The CDR3 loop spans 15 amino acids.

This chain links TRBV7-3 with TRBJ2-1; a weak D match, TRBD1 (6 bases). The V end lost 4 bases, the J end lost 9 bases, and 13 bases lay between the germline ends. The germline CDR1 and CDR2 sequences are SGHTA and FQGTGA. The CDR3 loop spans 13 amino acids. CDR3 amino acids: CASSSTGIGEQFF. The CDR3 DNA is TGTGCCAGCAGCTCCACAGGGATAGGTGAGCAGTTCTTC.

J is TRBJ2-3 and V is TRBV28, with 9 bases aligning to TRBD2. The CDR3 has 14 amino acids. The V and J ends lost 5 bases and 0 bases, in that order; junction bases with no gene match: 0. The V gene's germline CDR1 is MDHEN and CDR2 SYDVKM. The CDR3 nucleotides are TGTGCCAGCAGTGCGGGAGGGAGCACAGATACGCAGTATTTT. This codes for CASSAGGSTDTQYF. The whole variable domain, filled in from reference TRBV28 and TRBJ2-3, reads DVKVTQSSRYLVKRTGEKVFLECVQDMDHENMFWYRQDPGLGLRLIYFSYDVKMKEKGDIPEGYSVSREKKERFSLILESASTNQTSMYLCASSAGGSTDTQYFGPGTRLTVL.

This clone was observed once. CDR3 residues: CASRPTSGPYNEQFF. In DNA form, the CDR3 reads TGTGCCAGCAGACCGACTAGCGGGCCCTACAATGAGCAGTTCTTC. J is TRBJ2-1 and V is TRBV6-5, with 10 positions matching TRBD2. V lost 6 bases and J lost 2; bases outside the gene matches: 4. Germline CDR1 is MNHEY and CDR2 is SVGAGI. This CDR3 has 15 residues.

This chain uses TRBV7-9 with TRBJ1-1, with D possibly TRBD1 on 5 matching bases. V was pared by 5 bases and J by 3 bases, with 16 bases between. Germline CDR1 SEHNR, CDR2 FQNEAQ (reference sequence). The CDR3 sequence is 15 residues long. The CDR3 sequence is CASSAVRVVDTEAFF. The CDR3 DNA reads as TGTGCCAGCAGCGCCGTCAGGGTAGTGGACACTGAAGCTTTCTTT.

This clone was observed once. The rearrangement uses TRBV9 and TRBJ2-1; 8 bases fit TRBD1. CDR3 length: 19 residues. CDR1 SGDLS and CDR2 YYNGEE come from the germline V gene. Trimming cost V 1 base and J 5 bases; bases outside gene matches: 17. CDR3 region: CASSVRKGFGQGLDNEQFF. The CDR3 region has the DNA TGTGCCAGCAGCGTAAGGAAGGGATTTGGACAGGGCCTGGACAATGAGCAGTTCTTC. Variable domain in full (rest from reference TRBV9 and TRBJ2-1): DSGVTQTPKHLITATGQRVTLRCSPRSGDLSVYWYQQSLDQGLQFLIQYYNGEERAKGNILERFSAQQFPDLHSELNLSSLELGDSALYFCASSVRKGFGQGLDNEQFFGPGTRLTVL.